Listed here are 10 T cell receptor beta chains from one sample, sequenced in a study of blood T cell repertoires in COVID-19. Assay: immunoSEQ multiplex PCR; the TCRdb copy retains only in-frame clones and omits some. The sample lists some 290,000 clones; more than 90% were seen once. Sequenced: PBMCs or T cells enriched from blood (not recorded which). These receptors all come from a woman younger than 45 who had been exposed to COVID-19.

The J gene is TRBJ1-2, the V gene TRBV10-3; TRBD1 aligns across 8 bases. Germline CDR1 is ENHRY and CDR2 is SYGVKD. The CDR3 length is 14 residues. Unmatched junction bases numbered 11, after V lost 6 bases and J lost 8 bases. The CDR3 DNA reads TGTGCCATCAGCAAAGACAGGGGCGATCGGGGCTACACCTTC. It codes for CAISKDRGDRGYTF.

The rearrangement joins TRBV5-1 to TRBJ2-1; TRBD2 aligns across 15 bases. The germline V gene has CDR1 SGHRS and CDR2 YFSETQ. V was clipped by 3 bases and J by 4 bases; unmatched bases: 2. CDR3 length: 16 residues. CDR3 loop: CASSWGLAGGYNEQFF. CDR3 in DNA: TGCGCCAGCAGCTGGGGACTAGCGGGGGGTTACAATGAGCAGTTCTTC.

V and J are TRBV4-2 and TRBJ1-2; maybe TRBD1 (5 bases). The germline CDR1 and CDR2 sequences are LGHNA and YNFKEQ. There are 12 residues in the CDR3. Between the trimmed V and J ends, which lost 2 bases and 8 bases, there was a span of 9 bases. The CDR3 loop reads CASSQQGGGYTF. The CDR3 coding sequence is TGTGCCAGCAGCCAACAGGGAGGGGGCTACACCTTC.

The chain uses TRBV25-1 and TRBJ1-6; D remains ambiguous. CDR1 and CDR2 from the germline V gene are MGHDK and SYGVNS. Trimming shortened V by 2 bases and J by 4 bases, and 9 bases separated the two germline ends. The CDR3 totals 15 residues. CDR3 nucleotides: TGTGCCAGCAGTGAAACCGCCACATATAATTCACCCCTCCACTTT. Translated: CASSETATYNSPLHF.

The V gene is TRBV7-9, the J gene TRBJ1-4; maybe TRBD1 (6 bases). The germline V gene has CDR1 SEHNR and CDR2 FQNEAQ (reference sequence). The CDR3 extends over 15 amino acids. With 3 bases removed from V and 6 bases from J, the gap between germline ends came to 14 bases. The CDR3 protein is CASSFTGQLDEKLFF. The DNA of the CDR3 is TGTGCCAGCAGCTTCACGGGACAACTGGATGAAAAACTGTTTTTT.

The gene calls are TRBV9 and TRBJ1-2; 8 nucleotides align to TRBD1. The CDR3 is 14 residues long. Germline CDR1 and CDR2: SGDLS and YYNGEE. The junction had 9 bases not matched to a gene; V was cut back by 3 bases and J by 8 bases. CDR3 in DNA: TGTGCCAGCAGCGCGGACAGGGTTGTAGGAGGCTACACCTTC. This gives the protein CASSADRVVGGYTF. Supplemented by reference TRBV9 and TRBJ1-2, the full variable domain reads DSGVTQTPKHLITATGQRVTLRCSPRSGDLSVYWYQQSLDQGLQFLIQYYNGEERAKGNILERFSAQQFPDLHSELNLSSLELGDSALYFCASSADRVVGGYTFGSGTRLTVV.

The J gene is TRBJ1-5, the V gene TRBV5-1, with 7 bases matching TRBD1. Germline CDR1 reads SGHRS; CDR2 reads YFSETQ. The trim removed 0 bases at V and 6 bases at J, leaving 6 bases unmatched. CDR3 length: 15 amino acids. The CDR3 loop is CASSLAGQGGQPQHF. As DNA, the CDR3 is TGCGCCAGCAGCTTGGCCGGTCAGGGGGGTCAGCCCCAGCATTTT.

V is TRBV7-2 and J is TRBJ1-3; D not resolved. The germline gives CDR1 SGHTA, CDR2 FQGNSA. The CDR3 runs 13 residues. V lost 5 bases to trimming and J lost 0 bases, with 5 bases between them. The chain's CDR3 is CASSPSSGNTIYF. CDR3 DNA: TGTGCCAGCAGCCCTAGCTCTGGAAACACCATATATTTT. Full variable domain (outside the CDR3, taken from reference TRBV7-2 and TRBJ1-3): GAGVSQSPSNKVTEKGKDVELRCDPISGHTALYWYRQSLGQGLEFLIYFQGNSAPDKSGLPSDRFSAERTGGSVSTLTIQRTQQEDSAVYLCASSPSSGNTIYFGEGSWLTVV.

In nucleotides, the CDR3 is TGTGCCAGCAGCTTAGCGGGGGGGTGGGCCACAGATACGCAGTATTTT. Translating it yields CASSLAGGWATDTQYF. The genes are TRBV7-2 and TRBJ2-3, with TRBD2 identical over 7 bases. The CDR3 has 16 residues. CDR1 and CDR2 (germline): SGHTA, FQGNSA. The V segment lost 0 bases and the J segment 2 bases; nucleotides outside the gene matches: 5.

This clone occurred once. The V call is TRBV5-4, the J call TRBJ2-7; 9 bases fit TRBD2. Germline V gene lookup returns CDR1 SGHNT and CDR2 YYREEE (reference sequence). V shed 3 bases, J shed 3 bases, and the junction held 7 bases outside the gene matches. The CDR3 covers 15 residues. The DNA for the CDR3 is TGTGCCAGCAGCTCCCCGGGACTAGCCCACTACGAGCAGTACTTC. This translates into CASSSPGLAHYEQYF.